This T cell receptor beta chain was recovered during a study of regulatory T cells. Overall study results and limits: Regulatory T-cell repertoire restriction differed between patients, peaking in the two most autoimmune. Regulatory T cells from CD3G-deficient patients were less diverse than autologous conventional CD4+ cells and control regulatory cells. Patient repertoires had restricted TRB V-J pairs and skewed V and J usage, most in Tregs.

Patients aged 2 to 39 years had fewer naive and more memory CD4+ and CD8+ T cells. CD4+ T cells were divided by sorting: CD25-high CD127-low Tregs, CD25-low CD127-high conventional cells. Remarks on this clone: Its cognate antigen is unknown.

The CDR3 totals 15 residues. The ends were cut back, 1 base at V and 2 bases at J, with 10 bases in the middle. Germline CDR1 and CDR2: SGHRS and YFSETQ. Primers: 52 TRBV forward and 13 TRBJ reverse. This table comes from immunoSEQ multiplex PCR, and its TCRdb copy is limited to in-frame clones, with some not included. Of about 6,100 clones listed, 85% to 90% were seen once; the top ten hold 1.9%. The rearrangement links TRBV5-1 to TRBJ2-1; unclear D gene. The sample comprised CD4+ Tregs sorted from blood. The sequence was collected from a young adult with CD3G deficiency. This CDR3 reads CASSLFGSPYNEQFF. Here the CDR3 DNA reads TGCGCCAGCAGCTTGTTCGGAAGTCCCTACAATGAGCAGTTCTTC.